This T cell receptor beta chain comes out of a study of PD-L1 blockade in urothelial cancer. V lost 5 bases to trimming and J lost 0 bases; unmatched junction nucleotides: 0. This CDR3 is built from 14 residues. From germline, CDR1 is WNHNN and CDR2 SYGVQD (reference sequence). Repertoires were generated with immunoSEQ multiplex PCR, while TCRdb's copy carries only in-frame clones and drops some. This sample has some 15,000 clones, with approximately 87% found just once. Sequences were derived from PBMCs, sampled around atezolizumab (anti-PD-L1) treatment. The sequence was obtained from a man between 70 and 80 years old with urothelial cancer. The chain employs TRBV10-1 and TRBJ2-1; 8 bases are shared with TRBD2. The CDR3 protein is CASSSGSSYNEQFF. As DNA, the CDR3 is TGCGCCAGCAGTAGCGGGAGCTCCTACAATGAGCAGTTCTTC.